This T cell receptor beta chain was sequenced during a study of T cell repertoires in cytomegalovirus infection. Study details: Indications of both CMV infection and matching HLA type were provided by public TCR beta signatures. Whole-study findings and limits: What dominated the ex vivo response were HLA-C-restricted CMV-specific TCR beta clonotypes. Identification of carriers of CMV plus the relevant HLA was achieved through cumulative public TCR beta family frequency.

This clonotype has more than one count but fewer than ten. The target antigen is unknown. Germline V gene data show CDR1 as MNHNY and CDR2 as SVGAGI (reference sequence). This CDR3 has 11 amino acids. Trimming took 2 bases from V and 12 from J, leaving 8 bases between them. Using its own MiXCR run on the reads, TCRdb lists one record per CDR3 protein. The sample lists under 800,000 distinct CDR3 sequences, more than 20% seen once, with 7.5% to 9% in the top ten. The sample was CD8+ T cells from PBMCs. The TCR comes from a human donor in good health (CMV status not recorded). Some clones in this sample may be carry-over from other donors' samples. The genes are TRBV6-6 and TRBJ2-1, with D possibly matching TRBD2 (5 bases). The CDR3 here is CASSYGEGQFF. The CDR3 DNA reads TGTGCCAGCAGTTACGGAGAGGGGCAGTTCTTC.